This TCR beta chain was retrieved from a study of blood T cell repertoires in COVID-19. Study background: The analysed material was cDNA or gDNA that came from T cells, B-cell-depleted T cells, or PBMCs.

The CDR3 spans 12 residues. Trimming took off 3 bases at V and 6 bases at J, with 11 bases between the two ends. Germline values: CDR1 DFQATT, CDR2 SNEGSKA (reference sequence). Sequenced by immunoSEQ multiplex PCR; TCRdb stores in-frame clones only, minus some. The sample consists of about 120,000 clones, roughly four fifths of them appearing once. The clonotype was recovered from a woman aged 50 to 60 with acute or convalescent COVID-19. This sequence joins TRBV20-1 and TRBJ1-2; D gene ambiguous. Sequencing used peripheral blood. CDR3 sequence reads: CSASSGMDGYTF. The CDR3 nucleotides read TGCAGTGCTAGTTCGGGGATGGATGGCTACACCTTC.